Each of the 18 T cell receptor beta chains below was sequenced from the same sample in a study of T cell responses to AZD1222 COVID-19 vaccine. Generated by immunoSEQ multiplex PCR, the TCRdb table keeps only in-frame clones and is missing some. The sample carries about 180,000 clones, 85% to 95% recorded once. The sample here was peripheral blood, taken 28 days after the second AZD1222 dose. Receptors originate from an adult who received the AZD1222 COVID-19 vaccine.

This chain's CDR3 is CASSSDGDYGYTF. DNA of the CDR3: TGCGCCAGCAGCTCTGACGGGGACTATGGCTACACCTTC. The rearrangement joins TRBV5-1 to TRBJ1-2, with unresolved D. The CDR3 runs to 13 residues. Trimming removed 3 bases at V and 3 bases at J, with 9 bases between. Germline V gives CDR1 SGHRS, CDR2 YFSETQ.

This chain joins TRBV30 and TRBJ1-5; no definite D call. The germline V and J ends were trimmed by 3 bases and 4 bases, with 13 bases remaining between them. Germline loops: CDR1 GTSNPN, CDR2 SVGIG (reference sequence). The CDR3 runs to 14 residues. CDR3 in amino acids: CAWRGDTGNQPQHF. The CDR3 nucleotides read TGTGCCTGGAGGGGAGACACGGGGAATCAGCCCCAGCATTTT.

In DNA form, the CDR3 reads TGTGCCAGCAGCGTAGGACTGCCGGCCTACGAGCAGTACTTC. The encoded protein is CASSVGLPAYEQYF. The chain uses TRBV9 and TRBJ2-7; no definite D call. The CDR3 contains 14 residues. Germline V gene data show CDR1 as SGDLS and CDR2 as YYNGEE. V was clipped by 0 bases and J by 2 bases, with 9 bases between them.

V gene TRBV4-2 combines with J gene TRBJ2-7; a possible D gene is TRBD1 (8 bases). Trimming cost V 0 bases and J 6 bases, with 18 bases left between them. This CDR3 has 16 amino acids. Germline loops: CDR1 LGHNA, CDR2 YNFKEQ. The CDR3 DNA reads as TGTGCCAGCAGCCAAGACCCTGGACAGGGAGGGTCCGAGCAGTACTTC. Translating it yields CASSQDPGQGGSEQYF.

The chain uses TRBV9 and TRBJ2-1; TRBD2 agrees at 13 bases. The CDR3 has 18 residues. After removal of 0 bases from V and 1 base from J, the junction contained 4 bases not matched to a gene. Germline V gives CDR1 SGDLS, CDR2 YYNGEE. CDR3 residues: CASSVGTSGRGSYNEQFF. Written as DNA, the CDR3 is TGTGCCAGCAGCGTAGGGACTAGCGGGAGAGGGTCCTACAATGAGCAGTTCTTC.

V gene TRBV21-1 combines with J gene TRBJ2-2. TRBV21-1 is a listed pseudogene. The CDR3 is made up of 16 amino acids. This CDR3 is CASSKNRGPITGELFF. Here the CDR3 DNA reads TGTGCCAGCAGCAAGAATCGGGGACCCATCACCGGGGAGCTGTTTTTT.

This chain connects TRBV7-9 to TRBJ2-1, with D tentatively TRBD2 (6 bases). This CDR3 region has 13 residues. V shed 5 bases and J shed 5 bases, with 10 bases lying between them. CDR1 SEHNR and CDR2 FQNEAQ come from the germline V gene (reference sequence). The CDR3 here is CASSISGDNEQFF. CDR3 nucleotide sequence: TGTGCCAGCAGCATTAGCGGAGACAATGAGCAGTTCTTC.

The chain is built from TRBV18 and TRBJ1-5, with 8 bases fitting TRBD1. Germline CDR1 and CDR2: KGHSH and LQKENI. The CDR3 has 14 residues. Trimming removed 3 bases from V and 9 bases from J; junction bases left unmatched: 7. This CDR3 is CASSPSDRERPQHF. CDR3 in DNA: TGTGCCAGCTCACCCTCGGACAGGGAGCGGCCCCAGCATTTT. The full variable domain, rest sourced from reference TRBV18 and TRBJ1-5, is NAGVMQNPRHLVRRRGQEARLRCSPMKGHSHVYWYRQLPEEGLKFMVYLQKENIIDESGMPKERFSAEFPKEGPSILRIQQVVRGDSAAYFCASSPSDRERPQHFGDGTRLSIL.

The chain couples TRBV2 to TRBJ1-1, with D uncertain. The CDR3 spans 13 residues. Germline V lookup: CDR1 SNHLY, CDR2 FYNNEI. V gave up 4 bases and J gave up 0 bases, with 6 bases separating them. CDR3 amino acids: CASSGRMNTEAFF. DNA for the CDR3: TGTGCCAGCAGTGGACGGATGAACACTGAAGCTTTCTTT.

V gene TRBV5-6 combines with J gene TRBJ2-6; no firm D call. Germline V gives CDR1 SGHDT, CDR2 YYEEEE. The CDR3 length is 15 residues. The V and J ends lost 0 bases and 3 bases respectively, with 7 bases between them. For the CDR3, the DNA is TGTGCCAGCAGCTTGGAAAGGGTTGGGGCCAACGTCCTGACTTTC. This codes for CASSLERVGANVLTF.

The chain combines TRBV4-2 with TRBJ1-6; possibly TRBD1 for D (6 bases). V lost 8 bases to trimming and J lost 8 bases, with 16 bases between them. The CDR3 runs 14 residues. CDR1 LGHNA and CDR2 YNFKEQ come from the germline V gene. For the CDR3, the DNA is TGTGCCAGCTCCCCTCGACAGGCTGATTCACCCCTCCACTTT. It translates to CASSPRQADSPLHF.

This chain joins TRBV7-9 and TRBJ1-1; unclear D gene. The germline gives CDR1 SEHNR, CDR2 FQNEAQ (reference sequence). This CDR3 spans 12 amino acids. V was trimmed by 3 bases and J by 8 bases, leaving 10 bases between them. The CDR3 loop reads CASSFRIPEAFF. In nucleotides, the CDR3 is TGTGCCAGCAGCTTTAGGATCCCGGAAGCTTTCTTT. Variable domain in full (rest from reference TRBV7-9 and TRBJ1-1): DTGVSQNPRHKITKRGQNVTFRCDPISEHNRLYWYRQTLGQGPEFLTYFQNEAQLEKSRLLSDRFSAERPKGSFSTLEIQRTEQGDSAMYLCASSFRIPEAFFGQGTRLTVV.

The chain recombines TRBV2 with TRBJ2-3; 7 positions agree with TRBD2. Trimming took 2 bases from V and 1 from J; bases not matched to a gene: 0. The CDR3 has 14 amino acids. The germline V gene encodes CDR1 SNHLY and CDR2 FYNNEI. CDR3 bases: TGTGCCAGCAGTGAACTAGCGGGCACAGATACGCAGTATTTT. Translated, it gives CASSELAGTDTQYF.

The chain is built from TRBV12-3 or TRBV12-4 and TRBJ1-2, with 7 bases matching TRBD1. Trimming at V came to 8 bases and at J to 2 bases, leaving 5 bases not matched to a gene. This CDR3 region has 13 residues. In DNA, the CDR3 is TGTGCCAGCGCCGAAGGGGGCAACTATGGCTACACCTTC. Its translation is CASAEGGNYGYTF.

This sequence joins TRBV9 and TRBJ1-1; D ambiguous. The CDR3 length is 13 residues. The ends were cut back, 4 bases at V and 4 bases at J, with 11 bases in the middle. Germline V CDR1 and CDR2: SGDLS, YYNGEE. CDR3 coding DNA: TGTGCCAGCAGCCCCCGGGCAGGCACTGAAGCTTTCTTT. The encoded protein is CASSPRAGTEAFF.

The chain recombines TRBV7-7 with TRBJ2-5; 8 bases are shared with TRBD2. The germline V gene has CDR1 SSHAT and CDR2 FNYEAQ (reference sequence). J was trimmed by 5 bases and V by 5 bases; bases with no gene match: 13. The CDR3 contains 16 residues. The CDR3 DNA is TGTGCCAGCAGCCCCCACCCCCGCGGGAGGAGGGAGACCCAGTACTTC. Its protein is CASSPHPRGRRETQYF. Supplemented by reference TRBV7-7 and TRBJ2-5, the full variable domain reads GAGVSQSPRYKVTKRGQDVTLRCDPISSHATLYWYQQALGQGPEFLTYFNYEAQPDKSGLPSDRFSAERPEGSISTLTIQRTEQRDSAMYRCASSPHPRGRRETQYFGPGTRLLVL.

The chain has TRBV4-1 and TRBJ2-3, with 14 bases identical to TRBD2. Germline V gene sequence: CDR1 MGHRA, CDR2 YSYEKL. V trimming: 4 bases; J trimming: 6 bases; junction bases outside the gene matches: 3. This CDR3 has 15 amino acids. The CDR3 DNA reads TGCGCCAGCAGCCGGACTAGCGGGGGGTTGGATACGCAGTATTTT. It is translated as CASSRTSGGLDTQYF.

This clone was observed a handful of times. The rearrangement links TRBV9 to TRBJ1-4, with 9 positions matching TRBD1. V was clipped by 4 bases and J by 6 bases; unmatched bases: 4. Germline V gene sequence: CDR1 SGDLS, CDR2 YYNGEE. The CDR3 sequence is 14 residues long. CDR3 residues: CASSRGQGYEKLFF. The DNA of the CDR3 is TGTGCCAGCAGCCGGGGACAGGGTTATGAAAAACTGTTTTTT.